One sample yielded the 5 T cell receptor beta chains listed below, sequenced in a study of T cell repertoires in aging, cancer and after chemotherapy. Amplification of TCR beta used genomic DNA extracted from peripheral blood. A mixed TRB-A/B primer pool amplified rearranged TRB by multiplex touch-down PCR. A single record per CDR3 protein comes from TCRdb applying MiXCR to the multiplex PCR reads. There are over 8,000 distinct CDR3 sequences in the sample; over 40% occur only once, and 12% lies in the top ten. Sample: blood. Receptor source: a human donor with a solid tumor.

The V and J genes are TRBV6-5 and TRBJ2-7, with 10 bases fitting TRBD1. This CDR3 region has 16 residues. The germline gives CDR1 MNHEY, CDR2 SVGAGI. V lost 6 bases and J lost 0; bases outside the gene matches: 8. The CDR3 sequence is CASSPPWDRGSYEQYF. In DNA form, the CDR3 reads TGTGCCAGCAGCCCTCCGTGGGACAGGGGCTCCTACGAGCAGTACTTC.

CDR3 bases: TGTGCCAGCAGACCTCAGGGGGACGGACAGCCCCAGCATTTT. It is translated as CASRPQGDGQPQHF. This chain links TRBV12-3 or TRBV12-4 with TRBJ1-5, with TRBD1 matching over 7 bases. Trimming cost V 6 bases and J 7 bases; bases outside gene matches: 9. This CDR3 has 14 amino acids.

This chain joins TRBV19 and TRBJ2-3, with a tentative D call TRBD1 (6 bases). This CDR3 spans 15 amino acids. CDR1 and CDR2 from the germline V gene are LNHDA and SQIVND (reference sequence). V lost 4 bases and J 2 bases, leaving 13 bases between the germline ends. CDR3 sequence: CASSRGHDLTDTQYF. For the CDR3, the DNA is TGTGCCAGTAGTAGGGGACACGACCTCACAGATACGCAGTATTTT.

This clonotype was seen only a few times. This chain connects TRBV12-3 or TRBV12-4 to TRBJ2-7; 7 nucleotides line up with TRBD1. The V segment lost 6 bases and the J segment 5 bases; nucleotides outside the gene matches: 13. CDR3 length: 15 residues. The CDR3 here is CASSSPGQAGDEQYF. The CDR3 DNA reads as TGTGCCAGCAGCTCACCCGGACAGGCTGGAGACGAGCAGTACTTC.

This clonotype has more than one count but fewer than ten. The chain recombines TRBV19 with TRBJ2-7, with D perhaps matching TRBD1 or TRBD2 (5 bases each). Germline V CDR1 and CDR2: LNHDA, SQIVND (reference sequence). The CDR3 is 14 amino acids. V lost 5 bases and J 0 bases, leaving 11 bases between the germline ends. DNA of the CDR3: TGTGCCAGTAGTCGAGCGGACAACTCCTACGAGCAGTACTTC. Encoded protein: CASSRADNSYEQYF.